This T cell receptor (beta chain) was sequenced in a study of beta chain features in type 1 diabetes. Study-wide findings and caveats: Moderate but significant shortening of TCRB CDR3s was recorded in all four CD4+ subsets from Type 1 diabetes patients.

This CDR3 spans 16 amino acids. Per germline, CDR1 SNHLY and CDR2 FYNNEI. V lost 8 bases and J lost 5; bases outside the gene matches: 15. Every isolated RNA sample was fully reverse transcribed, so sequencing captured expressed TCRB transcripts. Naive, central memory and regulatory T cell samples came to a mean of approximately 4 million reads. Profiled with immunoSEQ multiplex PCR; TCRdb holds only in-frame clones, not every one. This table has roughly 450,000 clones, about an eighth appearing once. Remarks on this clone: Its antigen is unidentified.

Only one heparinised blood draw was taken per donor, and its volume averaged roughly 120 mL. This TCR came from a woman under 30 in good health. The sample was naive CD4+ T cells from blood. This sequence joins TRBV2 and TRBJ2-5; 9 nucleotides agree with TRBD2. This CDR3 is CASSLAGAGGQETQYF. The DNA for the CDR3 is TGTGCCAGCTCCCTGGCCGGAGCGGGGGGTCAGGAGACCCAGTACTTC.